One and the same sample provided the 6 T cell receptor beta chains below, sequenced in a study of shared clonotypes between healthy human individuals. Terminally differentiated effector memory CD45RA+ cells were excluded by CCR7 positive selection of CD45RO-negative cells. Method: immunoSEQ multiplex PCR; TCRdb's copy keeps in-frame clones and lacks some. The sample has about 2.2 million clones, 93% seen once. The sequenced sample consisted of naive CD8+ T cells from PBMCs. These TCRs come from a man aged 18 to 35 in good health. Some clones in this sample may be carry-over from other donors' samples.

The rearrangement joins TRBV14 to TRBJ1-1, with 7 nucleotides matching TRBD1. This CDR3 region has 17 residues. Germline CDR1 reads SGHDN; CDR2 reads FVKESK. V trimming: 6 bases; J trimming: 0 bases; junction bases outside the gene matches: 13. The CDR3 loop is CASRLYPGGRVNTEAFF. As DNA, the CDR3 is TGTGCCAGCAGGCTCTACCCAGGGGGACGGGTGAACACTGAAGCTTTCTTT.

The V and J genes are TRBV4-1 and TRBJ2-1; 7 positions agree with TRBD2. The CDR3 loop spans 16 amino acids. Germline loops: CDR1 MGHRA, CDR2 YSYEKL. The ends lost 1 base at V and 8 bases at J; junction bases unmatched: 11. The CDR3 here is CASSQGTSLFTDEQFF. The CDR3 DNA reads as TGCGCCAGCAGCCAAGGGACTAGTCTTTTTACCGATGAGCAGTTCTTC.

CDR3 amino acids: CAISESTRTPANYGYTF. In nucleotides, the CDR3 is TGTGCCATCAGTGAGTCGACCAGGACACCAGCTAACTATGGCTACACCTTC. J is TRBJ1-2 and V is TRBV10-3; TRBD1 is a possible D gene (5 bases). CDR1 ENHRY and CDR2 SYGVKD come from the germline V gene. This CDR3 has 17 amino acids. The V end was cut by 0 bases, the J end by 0 bases, with 14 bases between.

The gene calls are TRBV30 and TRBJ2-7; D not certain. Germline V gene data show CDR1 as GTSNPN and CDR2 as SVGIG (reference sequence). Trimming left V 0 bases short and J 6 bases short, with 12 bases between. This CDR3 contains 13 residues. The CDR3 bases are TGTGCCTGGAGTGTGACTCATTGGGGCGAGCAGTACTTC. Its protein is CAWSVTHWGEQYF.

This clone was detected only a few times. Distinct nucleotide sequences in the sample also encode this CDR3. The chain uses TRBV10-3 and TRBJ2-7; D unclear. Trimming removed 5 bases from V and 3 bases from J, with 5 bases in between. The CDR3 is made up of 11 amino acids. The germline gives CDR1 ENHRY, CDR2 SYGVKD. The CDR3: CAISSGYEQYF. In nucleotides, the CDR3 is TGTGCCATCAGTTCAGGCTACGAGCAGTACTTC.

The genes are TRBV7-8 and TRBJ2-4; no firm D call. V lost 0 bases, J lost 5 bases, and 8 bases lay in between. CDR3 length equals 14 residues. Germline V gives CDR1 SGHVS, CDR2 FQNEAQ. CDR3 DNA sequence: TGTGCCAGCAGCTTAGCTCCAGTAGAAAACATTCAGTACTTC. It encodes CASSLAPVENIQYF.